These T cell receptor beta chains were read from a single sample in a study of blood T cell repertoires in COVID-19. The protocol was immunoSEQ multiplex PCR, while the TCRdb copy is restricted to in-frame clones and leaves out a portion. The table lists 70,000 or so clones, around three quarters of them singletons. Sequencing used peripheral blood. These TCRs come from a woman in her 70s with acute or convalescent COVID-19. CDR3s include the opening cysteine and the closing phenylalanine or tryptophan. The D gene is left open where the match is weak. Only some rows state a clone size, as once, few, many or a class for expanded clones.

v_call	d_call	j_call	clone_size	cdr3_nt	cdr3_aa
TRBV18	.	TRBJ1-1	once	TGTGCCAGCTCACCAGAGGGCGATACTGAAGCTTTCTTT	CASSPEGDTEAFF
TRBV18	.	TRBJ2-1	.	TGTGCCAGCTCACCAGAGACAGGTTTCTCCTACAATGAGCAGTTCTTC	CASSPETGFSYNEQFF
TRBV11-2	TRBD1	TRBJ1-2	.	TGTGCCAGCAGCTTAATTGTACAGGGGGAGAATGGCTACACCTTC	CASSLIVQGENGYTF
TRBV27	.	TRBJ1-4	.	TGTGCCAGCAGTCGCCAGGGTCAGGAGGAAAAACTGTTTTTT	CASSRQGQEEKLFF
TRBV6-2/TRBV6-3	.	TRBJ2-7	.	TGTGCCAGCAGTTACGCTCGGGGTGAGCAGTACTTC	CASSYARGEQYF
TRBV10-3	TRBD1	TRBJ2-2	.	TGTGCCATCAACGAAGCTCAGGGGGCGGGCGGGGAGCTGTTTTTT	CAINEAQGAGGELFF
TRBV3-1/TRBV3-2	.	TRBJ1-6	.	TGTGCCAGCAGCCCTATGGGGCAGAATAATTCACCCCTCCACTTT	CASSPMGQNNSPLHF
TRBV4-1	.	TRBJ1-1	.	TGCGCCAGCAGCAGGGGCACTGAAGCTTTCTTT	CASSRGTEAFF
TRBV14	.	TRBJ2-2	.	TGTGCCAGCAGCCAAGATAGGCCAGTTACAGCCGGGGAGCTGTTTTTT	CASSQDRPVTAGELFF
TRBV9	TRBD2	TRBJ2-2	.	TGTGCCAGCAGCGAAGGCGGGAGGGCCAACGGGGAGCTGTTTTTT	CASSEGGRANGELFF
TRBV2	TRBD1	TRBJ1-1	few	TGTGCCAGCAACCTCCAGGGGGGCACTGAAGCTTTCTTT	CASNLQGGTEAFF
TRBV28	.	TRBJ2-7	few	TGTGCCAGCAGTTTGAGGCGGGCCTCCTACGAGCAGTACTTC	CASSLRRASYEQYF
TRBV7-2	TRBD1	TRBJ1-1	.	TGTGCCAGCAAAATGACAGGGGTAGGGACTGAAGCTTTCTTT	CASKMTGVGTEAFF
TRBV7-9	.	TRBJ1-1	once	TGTGCCAGCAGCTTATGGCGGGGGATCGATATCACTGAAGCTTTCTTT	CASSLWRGIDITEAFF
TRBV5-6	TRBD2	TRBJ2-7	.	TGTGCCAGCAGCCCCGGGACTAGCGGAGGGGGGATATACGAGCAGTACTTC	CASSPGTSGGGIYEQYF
TRBV7-6	.	TRBJ2-7	.	TGTGCCAGCAGCTCCGGTCTCTCTCCTGTCTACGAGCAGTACTTC	CASSSGLSPVYEQYF
TRBV28	.	TRBJ2-7	.	TGTGCCAGCAGTTCTACCTGGACAGCAAACTCCTACGAGCAGTACTTC	CASSSTWTANSYEQYF
TRBV28	TRBD1	TRBJ1-2	.	TGTGCCAGCAGTTTCCCCGACAGGGGATATGGCTACACCTTC	CASSFPDRGYGYTF
TRBV30	.	TRBJ2-5	.	TGTGCCTGGAGTGTACGGGTGGAAGAGACCCAGTACTTC	CAWSVRVEETQYF
TRBV7-2	.	TRBJ1-2	few	TGTGCCAGCAGCTTAGTAGGGGGGGATGGCTACACCTTC	CASSLVGGDGYTF
TRBV12-3/TRBV12-4	.	TRBJ1-2	.	TGTGCCAGCAGTTTCAGATCGATCACTAGCTACACCTTC	CASSFRSITSYTF
TRBV9	.	TRBJ2-1	.	TGTGCCAGCAGCGTAGAGCCGACAGGGAGGTACAATGAGCAGTTCTTC	CASSVEPTGRYNEQFF
TRBV11-2	.	TRBJ2-2	few	TGTGCCAGCAGCTTGGACGGCGAACACCGGGGAGCTGTTTTT	CASSLDGEHRGAVF
TRBV19	TRBD2	TRBJ2-2	.	TGTGCCAGTAGGACTAGCGGGAGCTCCGAGGGAACCGGGGAGCTGTTTTTT	CASRTSGSSEGTGELFF
TRBV30	.	TRBJ2-5	.	TGTGCCTGGACTACCGTGACGAGGGCGACCCAGTACTTC	CAWTTVTRATQYF
TRBV9	.	TRBJ2-1	few	TGTGCCAGCAGCGTTGGAGGCAGGGTAGGGGGTGAGCAGTTCTTC	CASSVGGRVGGEQFF
TRBV6-4	.	TRBJ1-2	.	TGTGCCAGCAGTCTCACGGAGAGCTATGGCTACACCTTC	CASSLTESYGYTF
TRBV6-6	.	TRBJ1-5	.	TGTGCCAGCAGTAGTGGTCAGGGAGCGGGTCAGCCCCAGCATTTT	CASSSGQGAGQPQHF
TRBV3-1/TRBV3-2	.	TRBJ1-2	once	TGTGCCAGCAGCCCAGCCGGTACAGGGCGTTCCCTATGGGGCTACACCTTC	CASSPAGTGRSLWGYTF